This T cell receptor (beta chain) is drawn from a study of T cells after yellow fever vaccination. Points from the study as a whole: On re-exposure, the response was weaker but peaked faster, at day 5 versus 15. Contaminating bulk clonotypes could be abundant in FACS-sorted repertoires.

Conversion of TCR transcripts into cDNA relied on 5'RACE template switching, which added a universal primer site and UMIs. TCRdb re-called the 5' RACE reads with MiXCR, one entry per CDR3 protein. The sample records about 320,000 distinct CDR3 sequences, around 13% being singletons. In the case of this clonotype: The antigen remains unidentified.

The CDR3 spans 17 residues. Germline CDR1 and CDR2: SGHKS and YYEKEE (reference sequence). The V and J ends lost 0 bases and 0 bases, in that order; junction bases with no gene match: 5. The chain is built from TRBV5-5 and TRBJ1-3, with 8 bases that match TRBD1. The sample was CD4+ T cells sorted from PBMCs, taken 15 days after the yellow fever booster vaccination. The receptor comes from a man aged 18 to 29 who received the YFV17D yellow fever vaccine. As DNA, the CDR3 is TGTGCCAGCAGCTTGGATTTCGGACAGGGCTCTGGAAACACCATATATTTT. Protein sequence: CASSLDFGQGSGNTIYF.